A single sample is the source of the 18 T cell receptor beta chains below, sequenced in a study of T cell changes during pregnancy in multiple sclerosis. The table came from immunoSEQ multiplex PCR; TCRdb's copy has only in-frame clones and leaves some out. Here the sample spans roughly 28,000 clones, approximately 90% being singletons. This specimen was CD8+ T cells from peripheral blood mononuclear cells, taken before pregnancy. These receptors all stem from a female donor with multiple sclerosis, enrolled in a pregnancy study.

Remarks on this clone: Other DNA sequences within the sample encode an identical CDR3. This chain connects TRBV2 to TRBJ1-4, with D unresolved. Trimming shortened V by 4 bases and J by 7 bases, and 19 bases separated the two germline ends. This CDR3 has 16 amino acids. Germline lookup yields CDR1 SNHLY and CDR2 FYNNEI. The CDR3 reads CASSVEDAHRSEKLFF. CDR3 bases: TGTGCCAGCAGTGTTGAGGATGCTCATAGGAGTGAAAAACTGTTTTTT.

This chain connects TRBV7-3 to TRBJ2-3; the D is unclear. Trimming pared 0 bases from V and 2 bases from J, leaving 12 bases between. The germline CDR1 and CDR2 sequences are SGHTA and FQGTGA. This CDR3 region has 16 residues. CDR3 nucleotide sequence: TGTGCCAGCAGCTTAACGAGGTCGGATATCACAGATACGCAGTATTTT. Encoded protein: CASSLTRSDITDTQYF.

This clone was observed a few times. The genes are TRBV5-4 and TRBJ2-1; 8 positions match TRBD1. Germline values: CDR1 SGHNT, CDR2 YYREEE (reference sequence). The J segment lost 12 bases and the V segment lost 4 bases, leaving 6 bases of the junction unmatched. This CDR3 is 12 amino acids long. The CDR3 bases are TGTGCCAGCAGCCCGGACAGGGTTCGGCAGTTCTTC. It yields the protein CASSPDRVRQFF. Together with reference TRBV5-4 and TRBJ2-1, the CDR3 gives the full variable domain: ETGVTQSPTHLIKTRGQQVTLRCSSQSGHNTVSWYQQALGQGPQFIFQYYREEENGRGNFPPRFSGLQFPNYSSELNVNALELDDSALYLCASSPDRVRQFFGPGTRLTVL.

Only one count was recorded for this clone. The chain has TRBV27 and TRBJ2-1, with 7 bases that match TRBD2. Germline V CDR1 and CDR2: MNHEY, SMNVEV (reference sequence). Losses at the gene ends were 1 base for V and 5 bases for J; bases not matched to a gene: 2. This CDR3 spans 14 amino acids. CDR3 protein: CASSLLGGDNEQFF. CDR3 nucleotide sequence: TGTGCCAGCAGTTTATTGGGGGGGGACAATGAGCAGTTCTTC.

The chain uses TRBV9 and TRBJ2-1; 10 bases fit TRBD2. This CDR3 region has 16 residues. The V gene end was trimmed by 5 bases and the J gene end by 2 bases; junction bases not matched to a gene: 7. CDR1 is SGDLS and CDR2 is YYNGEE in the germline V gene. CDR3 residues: CASSGLAGGTYNEQFF. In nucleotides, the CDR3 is TGTGCCAGCAGTGGCTTAGCGGGGGGAACCTACAATGAGCAGTTCTTC.

The CDR3 reads CASSMKGGYEQYF. The CDR3 DNA reads TGTGCCAGTAGTATGAAGGGGGGGTACGAGCAGTACTTC. V is TRBV19 and J is TRBJ2-7; perhaps TRBD2 as D (7 bases). Trimming cost V 3 bases and J 4 bases, with 10 bases left between them. The CDR3 consists of 13 residues. CDR1 is LNHDA and CDR2 is SQIVND in the germline V gene (reference sequence).

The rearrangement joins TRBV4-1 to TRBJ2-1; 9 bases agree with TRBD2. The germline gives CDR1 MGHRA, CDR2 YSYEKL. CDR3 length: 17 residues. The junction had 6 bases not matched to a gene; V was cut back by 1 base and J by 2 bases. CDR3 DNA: TGCGCCAGCAGCCAAGTGGCCGGGACTAGCCCCTACAATGAGCAGTTCTTC. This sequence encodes CASSQVAGTSPYNEQFF.

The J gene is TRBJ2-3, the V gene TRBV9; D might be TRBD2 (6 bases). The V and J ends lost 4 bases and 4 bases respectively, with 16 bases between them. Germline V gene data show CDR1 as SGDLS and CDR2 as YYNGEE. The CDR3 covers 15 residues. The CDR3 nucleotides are TGTGCCAGCAGCCCGGAGGGCCGAGGCGCAGATACGCAGTATTTT. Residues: CASSPEGRGADTQYF.

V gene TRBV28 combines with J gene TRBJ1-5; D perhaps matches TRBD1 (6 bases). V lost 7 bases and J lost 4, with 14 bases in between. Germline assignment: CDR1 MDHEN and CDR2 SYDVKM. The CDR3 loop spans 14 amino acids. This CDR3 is CASNGPGDNQPQHF. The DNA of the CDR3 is TGTGCCAGCAATGGACCAGGGGATAATCAGCCCCAGCATTTT.

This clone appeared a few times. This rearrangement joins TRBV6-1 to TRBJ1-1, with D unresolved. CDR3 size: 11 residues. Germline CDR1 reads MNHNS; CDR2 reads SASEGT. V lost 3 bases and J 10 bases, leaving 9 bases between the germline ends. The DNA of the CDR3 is TGTGCCAGCAGTGACCGGTTCGGAGCTTTCTTT. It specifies CASSDRFGAFF.

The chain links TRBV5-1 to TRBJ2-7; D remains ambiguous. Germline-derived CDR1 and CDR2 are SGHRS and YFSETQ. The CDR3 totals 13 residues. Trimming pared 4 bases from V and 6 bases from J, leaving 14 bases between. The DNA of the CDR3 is TGCGCCAGCAGCACCGGCCCGGGTACCGAGCAGTACTTC. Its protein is CASSTGPGTEQYF.

CDR3 loop: CASSWTQQNTEAFF. In nucleotides, the CDR3 is TGTGCCAGCAGCTGGACACAGCAGAACACTGAAGCTTTCTTT. The chain combines TRBV7-2 with TRBJ1-1; D may be TRBD1 (5 bases). The CDR3 loop spans 14 amino acids. Per the germline V gene, CDR1 is SGHTA and CDR2 is FQGNSA. V dropped 4 bases and J dropped 1 base, with 10 bases sitting between them.

CDR3: CASSLTTGSSYEQYF. CDR3 nucleotides: TGTGCCAGCAGCTTGACGACAGGTTCGAGCTACGAGCAGTACTTC. V usage is TRBV7-8 and J usage is TRBJ2-7; D might be TRBD1 (6 bases). Trimming pared 3 bases from V and 3 bases from J, leaving 15 bases between. Germline V gene data show CDR1 as SGHVS and CDR2 as FQNEAQ. This CDR3 region has 15 residues.

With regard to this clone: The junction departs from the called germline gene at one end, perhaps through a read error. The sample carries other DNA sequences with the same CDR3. Here the CDR3 reads CASSQPTRGDGSYEQYF. Written as DNA, the CDR3 is TGTGCCAGCAGTCAGCCTACGCGGGGGGATGGCTCCTACGAGCAATACTTC. The genes are TRBV7-8 and TRBJ2-7, with 8 bases identical to TRBD2. The V gene's germline CDR1 is SGHVS and CDR2 FQNEAQ. There are 17 residues in the CDR3.

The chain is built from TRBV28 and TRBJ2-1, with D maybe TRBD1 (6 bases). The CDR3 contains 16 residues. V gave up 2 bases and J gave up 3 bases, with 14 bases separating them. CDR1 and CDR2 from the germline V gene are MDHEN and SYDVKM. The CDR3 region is CASSLGQPIGYNEQFF. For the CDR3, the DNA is TGTGCCAGCAGTTTAGGACAGCCCATAGGCTACAATGAGCAGTTCTTC.

CDR3: CASSSHGLAGVYEQYF. The CDR3 region has the DNA TGCGCCAGCAGCTCTCACGGACTAGCGGGAGTTTACGAGCAGTACTTC. The V and J genes are TRBV4-1 and TRBJ2-7, with TRBD2 identical over 13 bases. Germline values: CDR1 MGHRA, CDR2 YSYEKL. The CDR3 loop spans 16 amino acids. V shed 5 bases and J 4 bases; nucleotides not matched to a gene: 8.

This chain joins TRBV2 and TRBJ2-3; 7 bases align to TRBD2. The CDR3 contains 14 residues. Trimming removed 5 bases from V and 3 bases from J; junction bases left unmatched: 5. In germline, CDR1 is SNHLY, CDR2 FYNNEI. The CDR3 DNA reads TGTGCCAGCAGTCCCCCCGGGGGGACAGATACGCAGTATTTT. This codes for CASSPPGGTDTQYF.

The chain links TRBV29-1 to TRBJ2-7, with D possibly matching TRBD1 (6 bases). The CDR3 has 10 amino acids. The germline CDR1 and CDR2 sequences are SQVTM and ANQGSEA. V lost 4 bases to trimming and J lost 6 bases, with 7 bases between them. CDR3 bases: TGCAGCGTTGCGACAGGCGAGCAGTACTTC. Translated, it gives CSVATGEQYF.